The rows below give T cell receptor beta chains drawn from one sample of a study of shared clonotypes between healthy human individuals. Clones were read by immunoSEQ multiplex PCR, and TCRdb kept only the in-frame ones, dropping some. The sample yields under 600,000 clones, 95% to 97% seen once. Material for sequencing was naive CD4+ T cells sorted from blood. The receptor source for this set is a woman in her 30s in good health. The CDR3 runs from the conserved cysteine through the conserved F or W. A D gene is named only where the DNA matches it firmly. Size is omitted from some rows. Given values are once, few, many or a class for expanded clones.

CDR3nt: TGTGCCAGCAGCTTAGGGGGCAACAGGAACACTGAAGCTTTCTTT
CDR3aa: CASSLGGNRNTEAFF
d_gene: NA
v_gene: TRBV7-6
abundance: once
j_gene: TRBJ1-1

CDR3nt: TGTGCCAGCAGCCAAGATATTGGGGGGCAGAGAGGGAATGAGCAGTTCTTC
CDR3aa: CASSQDIGGQRGNEQFF
d_gene: NA
v_gene: TRBV4-2
abundance: NA
j_gene: TRBJ2-1

CDR3nt: TGCGCCAGCAGCGTATTCACAGGGGGCTTAGAGACCCAGTACTTC
CDR3aa: CASSVFTGGLETQYF
d_gene: TRBD1
v_gene: TRBV5-1
abundance: NA
j_gene: TRBJ2-5

CDR3nt: TGCGCCAGCAGCCATTATACACCGGACAGGCGGTTCTCTGGGGCCAACGTCCTGACTTTC
CDR3aa: CASSHYTPDRRFSGANVLTF
d_gene: TRBD1
v_gene: TRBV4-1
abundance: NA
j_gene: TRBJ2-6

CDR3nt: TGTGCCAGCAGCCCCCGGCTAGCGGGAGCGCCGGGGCAGTACTTC
CDR3aa: CASSPRLAGAPGQYF
d_gene: TRBD2
v_gene: TRBV28
abundance: NA
j_gene: TRBJ2-7

CDR3nt: TGCAGCGTTGAAGAGGCCGGGACAGGGGGGGTTAAGGACACTGAAGCTTTCTTT
CDR3aa: CSVEEAGTGGVKDTEAFF
d_gene: TRBD1
v_gene: TRBV29-1
abundance: NA
j_gene: TRBJ1-1

CDR3nt: TGTGCCAGCAGCGGCACGGACCACAATGAGCAGTTCTTC
CDR3aa: CASSGTDHNEQFF
d_gene: NA
v_gene: TRBV27
abundance: NA
j_gene: TRBJ2-1

CDR3nt: TGTGCCATCAGTCGAGACGGTCAGCCCCAGCATTTT
CDR3aa: CAISRDGQPQHF
d_gene: NA
v_gene: TRBV10-3
abundance: NA
j_gene: TRBJ1-5

CDR3nt: TGTGCCAGTAGGGCAGGGGATCAGCCCCAGCATTTT
CDR3aa: CASRAGDQPQHF
d_gene: NA
v_gene: TRBV19
abundance: NA
j_gene: TRBJ1-5

CDR3nt: TGCGCCAGCAGCTTGTTGCGGGGGGACACAGATACGCAGTATTTT
CDR3aa: CASSLLRGDTDTQYF
d_gene: TRBD2
v_gene: TRBV5-1
abundance: NA
j_gene: TRBJ2-3

CDR3nt: TGTGCCAGCAGCGGGGAGGCTAACTATGGCTACACCTTC
CDR3aa: CASSGEANYGYTF
d_gene: NA
v_gene: TRBV28
abundance: NA
j_gene: TRBJ1-2

CDR3nt: TGCAGCGTTGAAACGTACAATGAGCAGTTCTTC
CDR3aa: CSVETYNEQFF
d_gene: NA
v_gene: TRBV29-1
abundance: NA
j_gene: TRBJ2-1

CDR3nt: TGTGCCAGCTCACCAGGACAGGGTTATCAGCCCCAGCATTTT
CDR3aa: CASSPGQGYQPQHF
d_gene: TRBD1
v_gene: TRBV18
abundance: NA
j_gene: TRBJ1-5

CDR3nt: TGTGCCAGCAGCCCCGCTTATAGAGAAGAAGCTTTCTTT
CDR3aa: CASSPAYREEAFF
d_gene: NA
v_gene: TRBV28
abundance: NA
j_gene: TRBJ1-1

CDR3nt: TGTGCCAGCAGCCCTTCTATATTCACAACTAATGAAAAACTGTTTTTT
CDR3aa: CASSPSIFTTNEKLFF
d_gene: NA
v_gene: TRBV9
abundance: NA
j_gene: TRBJ1-4

CDR3nt: TGTGCCAGCCACGGGCGCGGGTGGCGGGCGAACACCGGGGAGCTGTTTTTT
CDR3aa: CASHGRGWRANTGELFF
d_gene: NA
v_gene: TRBV21-1
abundance: NA
j_gene: TRBJ2-2

CDR3nt: TGTGCCAGCAGTTCCGGGACGGACTTCTACGAGCAGTACTTC
CDR3aa: CASSSGTDFYEQYF
d_gene: NA
v_gene: TRBV28
abundance: once
j_gene: TRBJ2-7

CDR3nt: TGTGCCAGCAGCGTAGGATCAGTACCGGACACCGGGGAGCTGTTTTTT
CDR3aa: CASSVGSVPDTGELFF
d_gene: NA
v_gene: TRBV9
abundance: NA
j_gene: TRBJ2-2

CDR3nt: TGTGCCACCGAGGGGCGGGGGAGCTCTGGGGCCAACGTCCTGACTTTC
CDR3aa: CATEGRGSSGANVLTF
d_gene: TRBD2
v_gene: TRBV28
abundance: NA
j_gene: TRBJ2-6

CDR3nt: TGTGCCAGCAGCTCTCCACGCGGCATGTGGAACACCATATATTTT
CDR3aa: CASSSPRGMWNTIYF
d_gene: NA
v_gene: TRBV5-6
abundance: NA
j_gene: TRBJ1-3

CDR3nt: TGTGCCAGCAGCCCCGATTACAATGAGCAGTTCTTC
CDR3aa: CASSPDYNEQFF
d_gene: NA
v_gene: TRBV7-9
abundance: NA
j_gene: TRBJ2-1

CDR3nt: TGTGCCAGCAGCACCGGGACTTACGGGGACGAGCAGTACTTC
CDR3aa: CASSTGTYGDEQYF
d_gene: NA
v_gene: TRBV5-6
abundance: NA
j_gene: TRBJ2-7

CDR3nt: TGTGCCAGTAGTGCGGACAGGGGCGGCTATGGCTACACCTTC
CDR3aa: CASSADRGGYGYTF
d_gene: TRBD1
v_gene: TRBV19
abundance: NA
j_gene: TRBJ1-2

CDR3nt: TGCGCCAGCAGGGGCGGGAGGGTAGAAGAGACCCAGTACTTC
CDR3aa: CASRGGRVEETQYF
d_gene: TRBD2
v_gene: TRBV5-1
abundance: NA
j_gene: TRBJ2-5

CDR3nt: TGTGCTAGTGGTTTGGTACGACCTAGCGGGATCAACAATGAGCAGTTCTTC
CDR3aa: CASGLVRPSGINNEQFF
d_gene: TRBD2
v_gene: TRBV12-5
abundance: once
j_gene: TRBJ2-1

CDR3nt: TGTGCCAGCAGCTTAGGGGCAACGGCCAACCTGGGCCGAAAACTGTTTTTT
CDR3aa: CASSLGATANLGRKLFF
d_gene: NA
v_gene: TRBV7-2
abundance: NA
j_gene: TRBJ1-4

CDR3nt: TGTGCCAGCAGTTTGTTATGGTTCTCTGGAAACACCATATATTTT
CDR3aa: CASSLLWFSGNTIYF
d_gene: NA
v_gene: TRBV6-1
abundance: NA
j_gene: TRBJ1-3

CDR3nt: TGTGCCAGCAGTGATCCGGGACATACCATCCACGAGCAGTACTTC
CDR3aa: CASSDPGHTIHEQYF
d_gene: NA
v_gene: TRBV25-1
abundance: NA
j_gene: TRBJ2-7

CDR3nt: TGTGCCAGCAGATCCTACTACGAGCAGTACTTC
CDR3aa: CASRSYYEQYF
d_gene: NA
v_gene: TRBV27
abundance: NA
j_gene: TRBJ2-7

CDR3nt: TGCGCCAGCAGCTTGGTGGGGTCGACCAGGGAAAAACTGTTTTTT
CDR3aa: CASSLVGSTREKLFF
d_gene: NA
v_gene: TRBV5-1
abundance: NA
j_gene: TRBJ1-4

CDR3nt: TGTGCCAGCTCACCGGGACAGGGAGGTGAAAAACTGTTTTTT
CDR3aa: CASSPGQGGEKLFF
d_gene: TRBD1
v_gene: TRBV18
abundance: NA
j_gene: TRBJ1-4

CDR3nt: TGCGCCAGCAGCTTGGGGCCGGCGAACACTGAAGCTTTCTTT
CDR3aa: CASSLGPANTEAFF
d_gene: NA
v_gene: TRBV5-1
abundance: NA
j_gene: TRBJ1-1

CDR3nt: TGCGCCAGCAGCTTGAAGGTCCCAAGATACCAAGAGACCCAGTACTTC
CDR3aa: CASSLKVPRYQETQYF
d_gene: NA
v_gene: TRBV5-1
abundance: NA
j_gene: TRBJ2-5

CDR3nt: TGTGCCAGTAGTCGTCGCCAGGACAGGAATGAAAAACTGTTTTTT
CDR3aa: CASSRRQDRNEKLFF
d_gene: TRBD1
v_gene: TRBV19
abundance: NA
j_gene: TRBJ1-4

CDR3nt: TGCGCCAGCAGCTTGGTTGGCAGGGATTACACTGAAGCTTTCTTT
CDR3aa: CASSLVGRDYTEAFF
d_gene: NA
v_gene: TRBV5-1
abundance: NA
j_gene: TRBJ1-1

CDR3nt: TGTGCCAGTTCCCGGAGCACGCCTCAGCCCCAGCATTTT
CDR3aa: CASSRSTPQPQHF
d_gene: NA
v_gene: TRBV19
abundance: NA
j_gene: TRBJ1-5

CDR3nt: TGTGCCAGCAGCCAAGTACCCCAATCCTACGAGCAGTACTTC
CDR3aa: CASSQVPQSYEQYF
d_gene: NA
v_gene: TRBV4-2
abundance: NA
j_gene: TRBJ2-7

CDR3nt: TGTGCCAGCAGTGACTTGGCAGGTGGCACAGATACGCAGTATTTT
CDR3aa: CASSDLAGGTDTQYF
d_gene: NA
v_gene: TRBV6-4
abundance: NA
j_gene: TRBJ2-3

CDR3nt: TGCGCCAGCAGCGCTGAACTAGCTAACTATGGCTACACCTTC
CDR3aa: CASSAELANYGYTF
d_gene: NA
v_gene: TRBV5-1
abundance: NA
j_gene: TRBJ1-2

CDR3nt: TGTGCCAGCAGTGACACGACTAGTGTATACGAGCAGTACTTC
CDR3aa: CASSDTTSVYEQYF
d_gene: NA
v_gene: TRBV6-6
abundance: NA
j_gene: TRBJ2-7

CDR3nt: TGCGCCAGCAGAAGCAGGGGGCTCCACGACACTGAAGCTTTCTTT
CDR3aa: CASRSRGLHDTEAFF
d_gene: TRBD1
v_gene: TRBV5-1
abundance: NA
j_gene: TRBJ1-1

CDR3nt: TGCGCCAGCAGCAAGGACCCGCTGGGTGGCTACACCTTC
CDR3aa: CASSKDPLGGYTF
d_gene: NA
v_gene: TRBV5-1
abundance: NA
j_gene: TRBJ1-2

CDR3nt: TGTGCCACCAGCAGAGATCTTGCCTCGAGCTCCTACGAGCAGTACTTC
CDR3aa: CATSRDLASSSYEQYF
d_gene: NA
v_gene: TRBV15
abundance: NA
j_gene: TRBJ2-7

CDR3nt: TGTGCCAGCAGCCCAAGAGGACGTGGGAGGGGAGAAAAACTGTTTTTT
CDR3aa: CASSPRGRGRGEKLFF
d_gene: NA
v_gene: TRBV5-8
abundance: NA
j_gene: TRBJ1-4

CDR3nt: TGTGCCAGCAGCCCCCGGGCCCGGTGGGAAAAACTGTTTTTT
CDR3aa: CASSPRARWEKLFF
d_gene: NA
v_gene: TRBV9
abundance: NA
j_gene: TRBJ1-4